The text below deals with one T cell receptor (beta chain). Antigen specificity is unknown. The source of the sample is a study of cytomegalovirus exposure and HLA in healthy donors. The wider study: As released early, the data held 80 million to 90 million unique TCRs from HLA-typed donors. Regarding the study as a whole: Analysis performed later found under 20,000 TCR beta sequences associated with HLA alleles at 0.05 false discovery rate. The likely explanation for a cluster of highly shared sequence variants was sequencing artifact.

PCR primers comprised 60 Vbeta and 13 Jbeta primers. Some clones are missing from TCRdb's copy, which holds only in-frame ones; the method was immunoSEQ multiplex PCR. This sample has some 180,000 clones, with over 70% found just once. V was pared by 0 bases and J by 7 bases, with 12 bases between. Per the germline V gene, CDR1 is LNHNV and CDR2 is YYDKDF (reference sequence). The CDR3 extends over 15 amino acids. Sequenced input: PBMCs. This TCR came from a man aged 18 to 35 in good health and CMV-seronegative. This chain joins TRBV15 and TRBJ2-2; TRBD2 might be the D (5 bases). CDR3 coding DNA: TGTGCCACCAGCAGAGATAGGGAGCTAGGCGGGGAGCTGTTTTTT. It specifies CATSRDRELGGELFF.